These 21 T cell receptor beta chains originate from one sample sequenced in a study of beta chain features in type 1 diabetes. What was sequenced were expressed TCRB transcripts, since all of the isolated RNA had been reverse transcribed. Data came from immunoSEQ multiplex PCR; TCRdb stores just in-frame clones and leaves some out. The sample yields some 410,000 clones, about an eighth seen once. Specimen: naive CD4+ T cells from blood. The receptors come from a young woman in good health.

The chain uses TRBV25-1 and TRBJ2-1, with D possibly TRBD1 on 5 matching bases. The germline gives CDR1 MGHDK, CDR2 SYGVNS. Trimming stripped 6 bases from V and 7 bases from J, with 19 bases between. The CDR3 covers 15 residues. The CDR3 nucleotides are TGTGCCAGCAGCGCCAGATCCATCAGGGTAAATGAGCAGTTCTTC. Translation gives CASSARSIRVNEQFF.

This clone occurred a few times. The chain couples TRBV4-1 to TRBJ2-2; D uncertain. This CDR3 spans 16 amino acids. Trimming shortened V by 0 bases and J by 7 bases, and 15 bases separated the two germline ends. Per germline, CDR1 MGHRA and CDR2 YSYEKL. The CDR3 sequence: CASSQDRRDLYGELFF. As DNA, the CDR3 is TGCGCCAGCAGCCAAGATCGAAGAGACTTATACGGGGAGCTGTTTTTT.

With respect to this clone: One junction end does not reproduce the germline sequence, and a read error may be involved. The chain is built from TRBV5-4 and TRBJ2-3; D is undetermined. Germline V gene data show CDR1 as SGHNT and CDR2 as YYREEE (reference sequence). CDR3 size: 15 residues. In DNA form, the CDR3 reads TGCGCCAGCAGCCAAGATCGGCTAGTCCCAGATACGCAGTATTTT. Protein: CASSQDRLVPDTQYF. Variable domain in full (rest from reference TRBV5-4 and TRBJ2-3): ETGVTQSPTHLIKTRGQQVTLRCSSQSGHNTVSWYQQALGQGPQFIFQYYREEENGRGNFPPRFSGLQFPNYSSELNVNALELDDSALYLCASSQDRLVPDTQYFGPGTRLTVL.

The gene calls are TRBV28 and TRBJ2-7; D may correspond to TRBD1 or TRBD2 (6 bases each). From germline, CDR1 is MDHEN and CDR2 SYDVKM. The CDR3 is 14 residues long. Trimming removed 4 bases at V and 2 bases at J, with 12 bases between. The CDR3: CASSSLGGTYEQYV. As DNA, the CDR3 is TGTGCCAGCAGTTCTCTAGGGGGGACCTACGAGCAGTACGTC.

This clone has just a few counts. CDR3 sequence: CASSRKTGTGVEQYF. CDR3 nucleotide sequence: TGTGCCAGCAGTCGAAAAACCGGGACAGGGGTCGAGCAGTACTTC. V is TRBV7-9 and J is TRBJ2-7; 10 nucleotides line up with TRBD1. The CDR3 is 15 amino acids. J was trimmed by 6 bases and V by 6 bases; bases with no gene match: 11. Germline CDR1 is SEHNR and CDR2 is FQNEAQ (reference sequence).

The chain uses TRBV18 and TRBJ2-5; D remains ambiguous. CDR1 and CDR2 (germline): KGHSH, LQKENI. This CDR3 spans 12 amino acids. The ends were cut back, 3 bases at V and 5 bases at J, with 7 bases in the middle. The CDR3 is CASSPGWETQYF. CDR3 nucleotide sequence: TGTGCCAGCTCACCCGGCTGGGAGACCCAGTACTTC.

A few counts support this clone. The chain carries TRBV9 and TRBJ2-1; D gene unclear. V gave up 0 bases and J gave up 4 bases, with 8 bases separating them. The CDR3 is 14 amino acids. Germline lookup yields CDR1 SGDLS and CDR2 YYNGEE. The chain's CDR3 is CASSVAGMYNEQFF. In DNA form, the CDR3 reads TGTGCCAGCAGCGTAGCGGGTATGTACAATGAGCAGTTCTTC.

V and J are TRBV28 and TRBJ2-3; D gene unclear. The V gene's germline CDR1 is MDHEN and CDR2 SYDVKM. The CDR3 is made up of 15 amino acids. Trimming took 3 bases from V and 1 from J, leaving 11 bases between them. The CDR3 loop is CASSFAGSGTDTQYF. CDR3 bases: TGTGCCAGCAGTTTCGCCGGGTCCGGCACAGATACGCAGTATTTT. Together with reference TRBV28 and TRBJ2-3, the CDR3 gives the full variable domain: DVKVTQSSRYLVKRTGEKVFLECVQDMDHENMFWYRQDPGLGLRLIYFSYDVKMKEKGDIPEGYSVSREKKERFSLILESASTNQTSMYLCASSFAGSGTDTQYFGPGTRLTVL.

The V gene is TRBV5-6, the J gene TRBJ2-5; D is perhaps TRBD2 (6 bases). There are 14 residues in the CDR3. Germline CDR1 SGHDT, CDR2 YYEEEE. Trimming cost V 4 bases and J 2 bases, with 12 bases left between them. CDR3 nucleotides: TGTGCCAGCAGCCGGAGGGCAGGTCAAGAGACCCAGTACTTC. It specifies CASSRRAGQETQYF. Together with reference TRBV5-6 and TRBJ2-5, the CDR3 gives the full variable domain: DAGVTQSPTHLIKTRGQQVTLRCSPKSGHDTVSWYQQALGQGPQFIFQYYEEEERQRGNFPDRFSGHQFPNYSSELNVNALLLGDSALYLCASSRRAGQETQYFGPGTRLLVL.

There are a few counts of this clone. The chain couples TRBV4-3 to TRBJ1-2; 11 bases agree with TRBD1. V dropped 0 bases and J dropped 2; count of bases not matched to a gene: 5. Germline assignment: CDR1 LGHNA and CDR2 YSLEER. This CDR3 region has 17 residues. CDR3 in amino acids: CASSQDTDRGRNYGYTF. CDR3 sequence (DNA): TGCGCCAGCAGCCAAGATACGGACAGGGGGCGGAACTATGGCTACACCTTC.

This chain uses TRBV29-1 with TRBJ2-7; D is tentatively TRBD1 or TRBD2 (6 bases each). There are 12 residues in the CDR3. The germline gives CDR1 SQVTM, CDR2 ANQGSEA. V gave up 3 bases and J gave up 4 bases, with 10 bases separating them. CDR3 nucleotide sequence: TGCAGCGTTGAGCAGGGGAGGTACGAGCAGTACTTC. As protein: CSVEQGRYEQYF.

This chain links TRBV6-5 with TRBJ1-2, with no clear D. Germline V gives CDR1 MNHEY, CDR2 SVGAGI. CDR3 length: 15 amino acids. Trimming removed 1 base at V and 7 bases at J, with 16 bases between. DNA for the CDR3: TGTGCCAGCAGTTACTACGGTCGGCCCGGAGGTGGCTACACCTTC. This sequence encodes CASSYYGRPGGGYTF.

The rearrangement uses TRBV19 and TRBJ2-7, with 7 bases matching TRBD1. This CDR3 contains 13 residues. V lost 4 bases, J lost 3 bases, and 3 bases stayed unmatched. CDR1 LNHDA and CDR2 SQIVND come from the germline V gene (reference sequence). The CDR3: CASSKRQGYEQYF. CDR3 bases: TGTGCCAGTAGTAAACGACAGGGCTACGAGCAGTACTTC.

This clone has a handful of counts. The genes are TRBV15 and TRBJ1-5; no reliable D call. V lost 1 base and J 4 bases, leaving 5 bases between the germline ends. Germline CDR1 reads LNHNV; CDR2 reads YYDKDF (reference sequence). This CDR3 is 13 amino acids long. The chain's CDR3 is CATSRAYNQPQHF. The CDR3 DNA follows: TGTGCCACCAGCAGAGCCTATAATCAGCCCCAGCATTTT. The whole variable domain, remainder taken from reference TRBV15 and TRBJ1-5, is DAMVIQNPRYQVTQFGKPVTLSCSQTLNHNVMYWYQQKSSQAPKLLFHYYDKDFNNEADTPDNFQSRRPNTSFCFLDIRSPGLGDTAMYLCATSRAYNQPQHFGDGTRLSIL.

This clone was seen a handful of times. The V and J genes are TRBV7-6 and TRBJ1-1; 7 nucleotides align to TRBD1. Unmatched junction bases numbered 6, after V lost 7 bases and J lost 1 base. CDR1 SGHVS and CDR2 FNYEAQ come from the germline V gene. The CDR3 has 14 residues. The CDR3 loop reads CASTEGQPNTEAFF. The CDR3 DNA reads as TGTGCCAGCACCGAGGGACAGCCGAACACTGAAGCTTTCTTT.

The chain uses TRBV5-1 and TRBJ2-4; perhaps TRBD1 as D (5 bases). Per germline, CDR1 SGHRS and CDR2 YFSETQ. The V end was cut by 2 bases, the J end by 4 bases, with 10 bases between. CDR3 length equals 14 residues. CDR3 sequence: CASSFSRGKNIQYF. The CDR3 coding sequence is TGCGCCAGCAGCTTCTCTAGGGGTAAAAACATTCAGTACTTC.

The rearrangement links TRBV18 to TRBJ2-7; TRBD2 matches 8 bases. There are 16 residues in the CDR3. Per germline, CDR1 KGHSH and CDR2 LQKENI. J lost 3 bases, V lost 3 bases, and 10 bases had no gene match. In nucleotides, the CDR3 is TGTGCCAGCTCACCCAGCCGGCGCGGGAGGTTCTACGAGCAGTACTTC. Protein product: CASSPSRRGRFYEQYF.

This chain uses TRBV5-1 with TRBJ2-7; D is undetermined. V lost 1 base and J 4 bases, leaving 12 bases between the germline ends. Germline CDR1 and CDR2: SGHRS and YFSETQ. The CDR3 is 14 residues long. CDR3 in amino acids: CASSLCWFLYEQYV. CDR3 nucleotide sequence: TGCGCCAGCAGCTTGTGTTGGTTTTTGTACGAGCAGTACGTC.

This clone was counted a few times. The rearrangement joins TRBV7-9 to TRBJ2-5; 7 nucleotides align to TRBD1. Germline CDR1 and CDR2: SEHNR and FQNEAQ (reference sequence). The CDR3 consists of 15 residues. V dropped 6 bases and J dropped 10; count of bases not matched to a gene: 17. The CDR3 spells CASSSDRFPNGVQYF. In DNA form, the CDR3 reads TGTGCCAGCAGTTCGGACAGGTTCCCTAATGGAGTCCAGTACTTC.

The chain uses TRBV1 and TRBJ2-3; TRBD2, the table's D call, was not compared with the DNA. TRBV1 is flagged as a pseudogene. The CDR3 consists of 17 residues. CDR3 amino acids: CTSSQVHLAGLTDTQYF. As DNA, the CDR3 is TGCACCAGCAGCCAAGTTCACCTAGCGGGGCTCACAGATACGCAGTATTTT.

This clone has only a few counts. The J gene is TRBJ2-5, the V gene TRBV4-3; no clear D gene. CDR3 length: 13 residues. Trimming pared 6 bases from V and 3 bases from J, leaving 11 bases between. The germline CDR1 and CDR2 sequences are LGHNA and YSLEER. CDR3 residues: CASSQEPKETQYF. The CDR3 bases are TGCGCCAGCAGTCAGGAGCCAAAAGAGACCCAGTACTTC.